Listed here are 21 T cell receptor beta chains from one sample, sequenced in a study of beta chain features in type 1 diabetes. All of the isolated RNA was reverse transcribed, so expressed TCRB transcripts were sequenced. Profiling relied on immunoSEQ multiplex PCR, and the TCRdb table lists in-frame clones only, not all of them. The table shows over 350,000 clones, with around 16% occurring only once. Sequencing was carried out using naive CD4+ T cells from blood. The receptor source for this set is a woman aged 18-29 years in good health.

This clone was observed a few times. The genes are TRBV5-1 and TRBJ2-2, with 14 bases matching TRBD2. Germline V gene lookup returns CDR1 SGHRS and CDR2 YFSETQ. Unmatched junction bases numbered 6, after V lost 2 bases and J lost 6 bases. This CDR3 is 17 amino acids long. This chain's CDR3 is CASSFPGLAGGAGELFF. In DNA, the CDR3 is TGCGCCAGCAGCTTCCCCGGACTAGCGGGAGGCGCCGGGGAGCTGTTTTTT. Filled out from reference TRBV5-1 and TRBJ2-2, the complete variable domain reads KAGVTQTPRYLIKTRGQQVTLSCSPISGHRSVSWYQQTPGQGLQFLFEYFSETQRNKGNFPGRFSGRQFSNSRSEMNVSTLELGDSALYLCASSFPGLAGGAGELFFGEGSRLTVL.

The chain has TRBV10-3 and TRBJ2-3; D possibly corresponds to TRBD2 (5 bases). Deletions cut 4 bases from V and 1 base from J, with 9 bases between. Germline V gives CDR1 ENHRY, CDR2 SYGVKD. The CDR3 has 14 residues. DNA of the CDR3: TGTGCCATCAGTGGTGGTAGCGGCACAGATACGCAGTATTTT. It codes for CAISGGSGTDTQYF.

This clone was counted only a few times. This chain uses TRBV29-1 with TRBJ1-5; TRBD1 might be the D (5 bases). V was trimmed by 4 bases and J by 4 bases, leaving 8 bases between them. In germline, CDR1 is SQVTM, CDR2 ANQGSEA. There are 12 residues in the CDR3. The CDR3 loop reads CSVGTLNQPQHF. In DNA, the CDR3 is TGCAGCGTTGGGACACTTAATCAGCCCCAGCATTTT.

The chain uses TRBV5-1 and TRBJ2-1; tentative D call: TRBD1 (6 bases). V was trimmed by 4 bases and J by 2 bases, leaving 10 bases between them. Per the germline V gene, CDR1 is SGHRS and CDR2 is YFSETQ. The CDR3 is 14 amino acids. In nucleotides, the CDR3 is TGCGCCAGCAGCGCAGGGGCAACCTACAATGAGCAGTTCTTC. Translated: CASSAGATYNEQFF.

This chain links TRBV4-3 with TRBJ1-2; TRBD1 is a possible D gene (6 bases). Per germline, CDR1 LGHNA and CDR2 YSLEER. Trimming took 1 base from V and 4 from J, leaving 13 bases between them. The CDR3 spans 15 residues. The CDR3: CASSQGGGGFYGYTF. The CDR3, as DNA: TGCGCCAGCAGCCAAGGGGGAGGGGGTTTCTATGGCTACACCTTC.

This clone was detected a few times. The CDR3 coding sequence is TGTGCCAGCAGCTTGTCGGGATGGGGCACTGAAGCTTTCTTT. It is translated as CASSLSGWGTEAFF. This rearrangement joins TRBV7-9 to TRBJ1-1; D unresolved. Trimming removed 3 bases from V and 4 bases from J, with 12 bases in between. Germline loops: CDR1 SEHNR, CDR2 FQNEAQ (reference sequence). This CDR3 is built from 14 residues.

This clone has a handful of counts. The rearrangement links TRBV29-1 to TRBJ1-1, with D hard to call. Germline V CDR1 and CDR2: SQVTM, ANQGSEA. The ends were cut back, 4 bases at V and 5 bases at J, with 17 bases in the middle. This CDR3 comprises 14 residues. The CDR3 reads CSVVFPFFETEAFF. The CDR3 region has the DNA TGCAGCGTTGTCTTCCCCTTTTTTGAGACTGAAGCTTTCTTT. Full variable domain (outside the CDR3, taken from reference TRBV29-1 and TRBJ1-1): SAVISQKPSRDICQRGTSLTIQCQVDSQVTMMFWYRQQPGQSLTLIATANQGSEATYESGFVIDKFPISRPNLTFSTLTVSNMSPEDSSIYLCSVVFPFFETEAFFGQGTRLTVV.

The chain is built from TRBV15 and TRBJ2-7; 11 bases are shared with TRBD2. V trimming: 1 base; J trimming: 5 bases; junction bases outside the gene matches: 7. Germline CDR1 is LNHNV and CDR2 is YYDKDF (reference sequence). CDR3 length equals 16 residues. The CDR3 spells CATSRAPLAGVHEQYF. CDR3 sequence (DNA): TGTGCCACCAGCAGAGCTCCACTAGCGGGAGTCCACGAGCAGTACTTC.

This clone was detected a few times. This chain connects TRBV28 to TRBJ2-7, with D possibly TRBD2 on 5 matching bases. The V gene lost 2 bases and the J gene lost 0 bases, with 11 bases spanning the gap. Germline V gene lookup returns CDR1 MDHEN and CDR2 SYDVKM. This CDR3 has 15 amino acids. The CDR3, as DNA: TGTGCCAGCAGTTTAGGAGCGGCCTCCTCCTACGAGCAGTACTTC. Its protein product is CASSLGAASSYEQYF.

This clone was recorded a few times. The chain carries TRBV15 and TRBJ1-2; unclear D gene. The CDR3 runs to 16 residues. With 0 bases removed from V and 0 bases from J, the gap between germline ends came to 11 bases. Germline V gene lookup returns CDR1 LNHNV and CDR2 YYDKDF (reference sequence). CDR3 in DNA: TGTGCCACCAGCAGAGATCGGGGTCCTTCTAACTATGGCTACACCTTC. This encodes CATSRDRGPSNYGYTF.

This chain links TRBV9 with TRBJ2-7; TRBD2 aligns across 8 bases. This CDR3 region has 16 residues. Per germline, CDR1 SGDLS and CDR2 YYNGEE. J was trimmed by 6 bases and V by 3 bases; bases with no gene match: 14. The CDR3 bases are TGTGCCAGCAGCGGGGGGGCCCGGGAGGGCCTTGGCGAGCAGTACTTC. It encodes CASSGGAREGLGEQYF.

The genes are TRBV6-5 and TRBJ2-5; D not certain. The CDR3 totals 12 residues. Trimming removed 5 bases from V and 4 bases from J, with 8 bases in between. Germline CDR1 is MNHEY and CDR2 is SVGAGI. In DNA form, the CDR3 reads TGTGCCAGCAGTCGCACCGGAGAGACCCAGTACTTC. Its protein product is CASSRTGETQYF.

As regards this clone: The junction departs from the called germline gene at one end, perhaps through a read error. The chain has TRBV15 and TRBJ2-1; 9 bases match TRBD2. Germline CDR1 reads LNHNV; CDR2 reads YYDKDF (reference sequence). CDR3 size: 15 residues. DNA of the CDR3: TGTGCCACCACCAGACTAGCGGAATTGTACAATGAGCAGTTCTTC. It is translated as CATTRLAELYNEQFF. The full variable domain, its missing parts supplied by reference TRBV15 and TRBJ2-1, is DAMVIQNPRYQVTQFGKPVTLSCSQTLNHNVMYWYQQKSSQAPKLLFHYYDKDFNNEADTPDNFQSRRPNTSFCFLDIRSPGLGDTAMYLCATTRLAELYNEQFFGPGTRLTVL.

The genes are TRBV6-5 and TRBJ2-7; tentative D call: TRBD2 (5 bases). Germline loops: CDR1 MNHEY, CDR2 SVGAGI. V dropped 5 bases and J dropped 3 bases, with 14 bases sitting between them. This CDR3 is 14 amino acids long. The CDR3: CASSTRPKDYEQYF. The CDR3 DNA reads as TGTGCCAGCAGTACTAGACCCAAAGACTACGAGCAGTACTTC.

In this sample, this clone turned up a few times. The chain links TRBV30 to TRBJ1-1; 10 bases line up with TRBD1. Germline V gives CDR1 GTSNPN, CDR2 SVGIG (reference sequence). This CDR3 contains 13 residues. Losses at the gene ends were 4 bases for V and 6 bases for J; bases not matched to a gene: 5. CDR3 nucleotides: TGTGCCTGGATGGGACAGGGGCTGTCTGAAGCTTTCTTT. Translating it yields CAWMGQGLSEAFF.

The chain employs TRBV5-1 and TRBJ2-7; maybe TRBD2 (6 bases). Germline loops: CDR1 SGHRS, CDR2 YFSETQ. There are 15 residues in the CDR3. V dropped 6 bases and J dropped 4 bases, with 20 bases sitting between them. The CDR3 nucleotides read TGCGCCAGCACCCAGGGTGGCGGGGCATCGTACGAGCAGTACTTC. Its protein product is CASTQGGGASYEQYF.

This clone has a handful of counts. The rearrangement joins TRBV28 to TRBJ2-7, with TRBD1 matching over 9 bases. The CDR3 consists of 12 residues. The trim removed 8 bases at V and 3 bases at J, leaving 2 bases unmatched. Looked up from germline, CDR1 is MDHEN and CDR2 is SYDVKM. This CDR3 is CASWDRVYEQYF. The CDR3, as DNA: TGTGCCAGCTGGGACAGGGTCTACGAGCAGTACTTC.

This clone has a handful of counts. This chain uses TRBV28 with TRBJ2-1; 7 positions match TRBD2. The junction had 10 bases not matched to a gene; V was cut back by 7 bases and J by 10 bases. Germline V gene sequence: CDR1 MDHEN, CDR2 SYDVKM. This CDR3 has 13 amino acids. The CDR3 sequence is CASTLGRGREQFF. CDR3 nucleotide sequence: TGTGCCAGCACCCTTGGGAGGGGACGCGAGCAGTTCTTC.

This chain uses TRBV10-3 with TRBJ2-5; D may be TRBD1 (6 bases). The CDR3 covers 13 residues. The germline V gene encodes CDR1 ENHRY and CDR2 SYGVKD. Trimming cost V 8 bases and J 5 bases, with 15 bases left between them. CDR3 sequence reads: CAIATGPRETQYF. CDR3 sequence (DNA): TGTGCCATCGCCACAGGGCCCCGGGAGACCCAGTACTTC.

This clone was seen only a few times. CDR3 residues: CASSHGQGYGYTF. In DNA, the CDR3 is TGTGCCAGCTCGCACGGACAGGGGTACGGCTACACCTTC. This chain uses TRBV18 with TRBJ1-2; TRBD1 matches 9 bases. J was trimmed by 8 bases and V by 6 bases; bases with no gene match: 7. The CDR3 is 13 amino acids. Germline CDR1 reads KGHSH; CDR2 reads LQKENI. The full variable domain, in which reference TRBV18 and TRBJ1-2 provide the parts outside the CDR3, is NAGVMQNPRHLVRRRGQEARLRCSPMKGHSHVYWYRQLPEEGLKFMVYLQKENIIDESGMPKERFSAEFPKEGPSILRIQQVVRGDSAAYFCASSHGQGYGYTFGSGTRLTVV.

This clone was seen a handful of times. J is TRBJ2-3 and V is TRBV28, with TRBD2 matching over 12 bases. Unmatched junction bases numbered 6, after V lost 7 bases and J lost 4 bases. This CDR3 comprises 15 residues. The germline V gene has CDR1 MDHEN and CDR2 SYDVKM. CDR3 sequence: CASNRLAGAADTQYF. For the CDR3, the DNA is TGTGCCAGCAACAGACTAGCGGGAGCGGCAGATACGCAGTATTTT.